This T cell receptor beta chain was recorded in a study of T-cell memory formation after mild COVID-19. Study findings and constraints: CD4+ bias marked clones expanding day 15 to 37, unlike balanced contracting clones. SARS-CoV-2 specificity was not confirmed for second-wave clones peaking on day 37.

This clonotype was counted a few times. As yet, its antigen is unknown. Constant-segment primers were used for 5'RACE, and the resulting TCR alpha and TCR beta cDNA libraries carried sample barcodes and UMIs. TCRdb reanalysed the 5' RACE reads using MiXCR and keeps one entry per CDR3 protein. The sample contains about 470,000 distinct CDR3 sequences, 20% to 25% of which appear only once. V was shortened by 0 bases and J by 2 bases, with 18 bases between the two germline ends. The length of the CDR3 is 18 residues. CDR1 MNHNY and CDR2 SVGAGI come from the germline V gene (reference sequence). This receptor was identified in an adult woman who had mild COVID-19 (a few samples of this study predate the infection). Cell type and time point are not known. V is TRBV6-6 and J is TRBJ2-3; D is undetermined. What was sequenced was PBMCs or a T cell subset sorted from them (not recorded which). The DNA for the CDR3 is TGTGCCAGCAGTTACTCTTTTGGTAATACAGAACCCACAGATACGCAGTATTTT. Amino acid sequence: CASSYSFGNTEPTDTQYF.